The following is a TCR beta chain sequence with its context. What antigen it recognizes has not been identified. Per-base qualities were not stored, and no clone one base away is much larger. These data belong to a study of blood T cell repertoires in COVID-19 (dated by TCRdb to 2020 to 2021). At the level of the whole study: Samples from collaborators originated in the United States, Italy and Spain and spanned both the acute and convalescent phases of COVID-19. The prospective study material was composed of cDNA or gDNA derived from T cells, B-cell-depleted T cells, or PBMCs. Where available, HLA class I and class II types were taken from metadata supplied by the sample provider and were not determined by assay-based typing. Nearly every sample came with metadata listing a de-identified subject ID, COVID-19 status, age in years and sex. The repertoires were released in a freely available public database meant as a resource for research on the immune response to SARS-CoV-2. Samples came from the ongoing ImmuneRACE study (first 160 participants) plus 1,254 subjects from 6 global collaborators. Deeply sampled blood TCRbeta repertoires from subjects exposed to, actively infected with, or recovered from COVID-19 were included in the dataset.

TCRbeta CDR3 regions were amplified from genomic DNA using the immunoSEQ Assay, a bias-controlled multiplex PCR. The study's processing was this. Within the assay, amplification of reference gene primers was used to estimate how many nucleated cells each sample contained. To quantify the absolute abundance of each unique TCRbeta CDR3 rearrangement, sequence reads were collapsed and filtered. For each sample, productive Simpson clonality was calculated by taking the square root of Simpson's diversity index across productive rearrangements. What TCRdb holds here is the immuneACCESS table cut down to in-frame rearrangements. Part of the clones is not present; checked against another copy, under half of the missing clones reflect an unresolved V gene, and the others are unexplained. That table supplies the V and J calls and clone size; D and trimming were determined from the DNA. The sample table lists about 200,000 clones, about 93% of them with a count of one. The biggest ten clones account for 0.5% to 0.6% of the sample.

The collaborating institutions used their own protocols to collect whole blood in K2EDTA tubes. For TCRbeta analysis, collaborator samples were shipped as frozen whole blood, as isolated PBMCs, or as DNA extracted from either sample type. What the study reported, not specific to this receptor: How much clinical and demographic metadata was included differed by source and by participant, and the metadata was provided uncurated.

V and J are trimmed by 2 bases and 2 bases, and the gene matches miss 3 bases of the junction. The CDR3 sequence holds 14 residues, the cysteine and phenylalanine included. Of the read, only the CDR3 DNA is kept; its 42 bases are in frame from base 1. Based on the germline V gene, the CDR1 and CDR2 sequences are SGHRS and YFSETQ. This clonotype was sampled from a man aged 50 or older with acute or convalescent COVID-19. The sequenced sample was peripheral blood. In this chain, TRBV5-1 is recombined with TRBJ1-2; 7 junctional bases match TRBD1. CDR3 loop: CASSFGTENYGYTF. The DNA is TGCGCCAGCAGCTTCGGGACAGAAAACTATGGCTACACCTTC.